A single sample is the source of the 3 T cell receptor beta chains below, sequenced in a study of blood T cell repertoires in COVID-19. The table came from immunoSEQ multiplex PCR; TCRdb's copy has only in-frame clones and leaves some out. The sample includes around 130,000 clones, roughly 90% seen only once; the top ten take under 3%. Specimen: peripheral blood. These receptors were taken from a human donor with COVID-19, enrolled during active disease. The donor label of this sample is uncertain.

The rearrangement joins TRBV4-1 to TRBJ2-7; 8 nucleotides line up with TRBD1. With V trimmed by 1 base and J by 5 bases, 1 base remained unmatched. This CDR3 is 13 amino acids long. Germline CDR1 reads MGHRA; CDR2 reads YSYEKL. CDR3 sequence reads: CASSQAQGDEQYF. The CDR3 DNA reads TGCGCCAGCAGCCAAGCACAGGGGGACGAGCAGTACTTC.

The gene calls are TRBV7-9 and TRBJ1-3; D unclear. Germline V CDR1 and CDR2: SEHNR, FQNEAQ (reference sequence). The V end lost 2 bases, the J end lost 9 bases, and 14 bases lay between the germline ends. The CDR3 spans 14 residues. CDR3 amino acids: CASSLREKKSTIYF. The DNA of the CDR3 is TGTGCCAGCAGCTTACGGGAGAAGAAGAGCACCATATATTTT.

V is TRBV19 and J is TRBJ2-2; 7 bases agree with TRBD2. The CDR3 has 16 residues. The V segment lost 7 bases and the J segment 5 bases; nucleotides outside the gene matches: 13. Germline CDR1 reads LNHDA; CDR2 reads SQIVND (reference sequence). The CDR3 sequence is CASIANGGILTGELFF. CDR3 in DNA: TGTGCCAGTATAGCGAACGGGGGGATACTAACCGGGGAGCTGTTTTTT.